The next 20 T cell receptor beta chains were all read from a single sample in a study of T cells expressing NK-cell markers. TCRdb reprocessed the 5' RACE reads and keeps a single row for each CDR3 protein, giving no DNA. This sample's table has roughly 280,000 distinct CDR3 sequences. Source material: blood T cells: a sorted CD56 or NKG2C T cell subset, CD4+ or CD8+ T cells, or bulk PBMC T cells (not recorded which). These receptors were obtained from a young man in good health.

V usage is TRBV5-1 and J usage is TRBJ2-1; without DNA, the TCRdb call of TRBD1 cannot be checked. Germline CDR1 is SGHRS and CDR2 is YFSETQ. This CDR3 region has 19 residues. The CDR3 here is CASSLWGQGELASYNEQFF.

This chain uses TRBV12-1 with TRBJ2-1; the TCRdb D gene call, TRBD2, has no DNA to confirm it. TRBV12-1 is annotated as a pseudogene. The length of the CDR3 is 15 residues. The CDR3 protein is CASSPGEREGNEQFF.

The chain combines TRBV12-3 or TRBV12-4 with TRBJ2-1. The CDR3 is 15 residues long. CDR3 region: CASSLARRSYNEQFF.

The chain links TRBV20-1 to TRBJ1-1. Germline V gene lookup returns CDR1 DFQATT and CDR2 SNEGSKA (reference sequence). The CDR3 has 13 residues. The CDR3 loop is CSAKIPTATEAFF.

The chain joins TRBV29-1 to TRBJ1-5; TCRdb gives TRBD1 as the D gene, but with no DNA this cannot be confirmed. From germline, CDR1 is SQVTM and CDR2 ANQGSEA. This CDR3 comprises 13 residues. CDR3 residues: CSVGQGLGQPQHF.

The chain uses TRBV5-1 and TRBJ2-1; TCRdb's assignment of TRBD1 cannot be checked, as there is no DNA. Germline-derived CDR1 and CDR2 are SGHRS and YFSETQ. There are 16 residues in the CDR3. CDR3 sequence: CASSQTGVVAGNEQFF.

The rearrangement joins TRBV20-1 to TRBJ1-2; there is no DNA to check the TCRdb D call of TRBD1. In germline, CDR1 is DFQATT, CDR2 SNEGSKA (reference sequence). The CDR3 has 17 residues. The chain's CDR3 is CSAIAHHRAENNYGYTF.

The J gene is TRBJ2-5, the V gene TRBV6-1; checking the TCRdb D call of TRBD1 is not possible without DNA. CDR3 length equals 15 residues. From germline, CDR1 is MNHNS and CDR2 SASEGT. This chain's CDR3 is CASSGGTPYQETQYF.

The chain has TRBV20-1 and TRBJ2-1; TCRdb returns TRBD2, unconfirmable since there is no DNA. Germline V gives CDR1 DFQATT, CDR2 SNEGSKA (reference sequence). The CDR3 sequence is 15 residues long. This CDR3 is CSASSGWEGYNEQFF.

The CDR3 protein is CSASRRYYGYTF. This sequence joins TRBV20-1 and TRBJ1-2. The germline gives CDR1 DFQATT, CDR2 SNEGSKA (reference sequence). The CDR3 sequence is 12 residues long.

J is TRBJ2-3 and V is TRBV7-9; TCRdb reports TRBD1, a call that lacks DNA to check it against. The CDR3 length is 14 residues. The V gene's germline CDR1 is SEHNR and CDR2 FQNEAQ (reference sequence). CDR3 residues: CASSFTGGPDTQYF.

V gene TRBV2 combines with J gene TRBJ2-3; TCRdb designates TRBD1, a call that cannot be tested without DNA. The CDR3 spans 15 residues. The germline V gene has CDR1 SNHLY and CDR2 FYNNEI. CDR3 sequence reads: CASSDRRDPTDTQYF.

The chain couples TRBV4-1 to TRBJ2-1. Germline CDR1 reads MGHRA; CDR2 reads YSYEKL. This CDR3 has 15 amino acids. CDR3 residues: CASSQDLAAGDEQFF.

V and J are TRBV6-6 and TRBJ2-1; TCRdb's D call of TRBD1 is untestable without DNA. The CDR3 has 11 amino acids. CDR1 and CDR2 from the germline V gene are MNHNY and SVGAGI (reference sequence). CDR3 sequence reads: CASKGVAEMFF.

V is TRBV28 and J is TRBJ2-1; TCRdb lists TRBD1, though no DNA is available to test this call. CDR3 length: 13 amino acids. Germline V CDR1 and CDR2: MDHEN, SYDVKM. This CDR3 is CASRVDSVNEQFF.

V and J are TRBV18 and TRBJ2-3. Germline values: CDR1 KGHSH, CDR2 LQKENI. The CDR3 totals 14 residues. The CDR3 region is CASSRLTGTDTQYF. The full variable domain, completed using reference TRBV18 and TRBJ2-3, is NAGVMQNPRHLVRRRGQEARLRCSPMKGHSHVYWYRQLPEEGLKFMVYLQKENIIDESGMPKERFSAEFPKEGPSILRIQQVVRGDSAAYFCASSRLTGTDTQYFGPGTRLTVL.

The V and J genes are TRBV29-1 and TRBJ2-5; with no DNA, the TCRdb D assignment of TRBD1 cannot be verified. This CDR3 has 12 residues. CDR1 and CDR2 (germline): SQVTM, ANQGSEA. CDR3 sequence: CSGETGRETQYF.

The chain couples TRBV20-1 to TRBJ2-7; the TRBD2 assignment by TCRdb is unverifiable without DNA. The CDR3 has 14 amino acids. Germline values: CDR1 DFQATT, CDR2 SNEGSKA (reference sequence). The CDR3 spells CSATPTSAPRRQYF.

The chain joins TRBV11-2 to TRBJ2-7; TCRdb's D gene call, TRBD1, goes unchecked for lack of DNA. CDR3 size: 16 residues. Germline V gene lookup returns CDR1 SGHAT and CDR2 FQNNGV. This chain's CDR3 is CASSSSDRAGTYEQYF.

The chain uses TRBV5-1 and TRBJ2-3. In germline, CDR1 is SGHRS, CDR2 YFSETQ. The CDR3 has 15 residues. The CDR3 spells CASSPDPRNTDTQYF.